Following are 13 T cell receptor beta chains from one sample sequenced in a study of response to subunit inactivated influenza vaccine. TCRdb reprocessed the RT-PCR reads with MiXCR, giving one entry per CDR3 protein. In the table there are 400,000 to 550,000 distinct CDR3 sequences, roughly 23% of which are singletons. The sequenced sample was CD4+ T cells sorted from PBMCs, obtained about 5 days after vaccination. The source of these receptors is a man aged 45-60 years who received an inactivated influenza vaccine.

The chain combines TRBV20-1 with TRBJ1-5, with D perhaps TRBD1 (6 bases). Germline CDR1 and CDR2: DFQATT and SNEGSKA (reference sequence). The CDR3 loop spans 12 amino acids. Here the CDR3 reads CSVRDTNQPQHF. For the CDR3, the DNA is TGCAGCGTCCGGGACACCAATCAGCCCCAGCATTTT.

This chain joins TRBV20-1 and TRBJ2-7, with D possibly being TRBD1 (6 bases). Germline lookup yields CDR1 DFQATT and CDR2 SNEGSKA (reference sequence). The V and J ends lost 1 base and 6 bases respectively, with 16 bases between them. CDR3 length: 14 residues. CDR3 in DNA: TGCAGTGCTAGAGGGACAATGGGGGCGTTCGAGCAGTACTTC. Protein product: CSARGTMGAFEQYF.

This clonotype was observed a handful of times. V gene TRBV29-1 combines with J gene TRBJ2-3, with a weak D call TRBD1 (6 bases). Trimming pared 3 bases from V and 0 bases from J, leaving 31 bases between. Germline assignment: CDR1 SQVTM and CDR2 ANQGSEA. This CDR3 is built from 21 residues. CDR3 nucleotide sequence: TGCAGCGTTGAGGGCTACAGGGCCCCAGGCGGTAGATATTCGAGCACAGATACGCAGTATTTT. Translated, it gives CSVEGYRAPGGRYSSTDTQYF.

This clonotype was seen a few times. The V call is TRBV6-5, the J call TRBJ2-1, with 9 bases identical to TRBD2. This CDR3 spans 16 amino acids. J lost 4 bases, V lost 2 bases, and 6 bases had no gene match. Germline V gene data show CDR1 as MNHEY and CDR2 as SVGAGI. CDR3 coding DNA: TGTGCCAGCAGTTACGAATCTAGCGGGGCATACAATGAGCAGTTCTTC. Amino acids: CASSYESSGAYNEQFF.

This clonotype has a single count. The chain has TRBV9 and TRBJ2-6, with no clear D. Germline-derived CDR1 and CDR2 are SGDLS and YYNGEE. This CDR3 has 17 amino acids. V dropped 0 bases and J dropped 2 bases, with 12 bases sitting between them. DNA of the CDR3: TGTGCCAGCAGCGTAGATTTAAGGCCCACTGGGGCCAACGTCCTGACTTTC. This encodes CASSVDLRPTGANVLTF. Complete variable domain (other parts from reference TRBV9 and TRBJ2-6): DSGVTQTPKHLITATGQRVTLRCSPRSGDLSVYWYQQSLDQGLQFLIQYYNGEERAKGNILERFSAQQFPDLHSELNLSSLELGDSALYFCASSVDLRPTGANVLTFGAGSRLTVL.

There are a few counts of this clonotype. The chain couples TRBV7-9 to TRBJ2-2; tentative D call: TRBD1 (6 bases). The CDR3 runs to 16 residues. V lost 2 bases and J lost 2, with 12 bases in between. CDR1 is SEHNR, CDR2 FQNEAQ, per germline (reference sequence). The DNA of the CDR3 is TGTGCCAGCAGCTTATTTGGGGGCTACAACACCGGGGAGCTGTTTTTT. It is translated as CASSLFGGYNTGELFF.

The chain couples TRBV20-1 to TRBJ2-7; 8 nucleotides line up with TRBD1. Per germline, CDR1 DFQATT and CDR2 SNEGSKA (reference sequence). The junction had 6 bases not matched to a gene; V was cut back by 3 bases and J by 5 bases. CDR3 length: 13 residues. CDR3 protein: CSASRTGIDEQYF. The DNA of the CDR3 is TGCAGTGCTAGCCGGACAGGGATAGACGAGCAGTACTTC.

This clonotype occurred a few times. CDR3 sequence: CATSRVESYNEQFF. DNA of the CDR3: TGTGCCACCAGCAGAGTCGAGAGTTACAATGAGCAGTTCTTC. The rearrangement links TRBV15 to TRBJ2-1; no firm D call. This CDR3 is 14 amino acids long. Germline lookup yields CDR1 LNHNV and CDR2 YYDKDF (reference sequence). The germline V and J ends were trimmed by 1 base and 4 bases, with 8 bases remaining between them.

This chain uses TRBV5-1 with TRBJ2-7; D unclear. The CDR3 runs to 12 residues. The germline V gene has CDR1 SGHRS and CDR2 YFSETQ. Trimming pared 1 base from V and 6 bases from J, leaving 8 bases between. In DNA, the CDR3 is TGCGCCAGCAGCTTGATGGCTACCGAGCAGTACTTC. The encoded protein is CASSLMATEQYF.

This clonotype was recorded only once. One junction end does not reproduce the germline sequence, and a read error may be involved. The chain uses TRBV20-1 and TRBJ2-6, with 10 bases fitting TRBD1. CDR1 and CDR2 from the germline V gene are DFQATT and SNEGSKA (reference sequence). The CDR3 is 14 residues long. DNA of the CDR3: TGCAGTGCTAGATCCGGACAGGGGGACAACGTCCTGACTTTC. It encodes CSARSGQGDNVLTF.

This clonotype was detected many times. The rearrangement uses TRBV12-3 or TRBV12-4 and TRBJ2-5, with 8 bases identical to TRBD1. V dropped 4 bases and J dropped 4; count of bases not matched to a gene: 8. This CDR3 has 15 amino acids. CDR3 nucleotides: TGTGCCAGCAGTTCCCCACGGACAGGGAGAGAGACCCAGTACTTC. Its translation is CASSSPRTGRETQYF.

This clonotype was seen a handful of times. This chain connects TRBV20-1 to TRBJ2-3, with 7 bases fitting TRBD2. This CDR3 is 14 amino acids long. Germline CDR1 is DFQATT and CDR2 is SNEGSKA (reference sequence). V lost 6 bases to trimming and J lost 2 bases; unmatched junction nucleotides: 8. CDR3 in amino acids: CSAASGKATDTQYF. The CDR3 DNA is TGCAGTGCCGCCAGCGGGAAGGCCACAGATACGCAGTATTTT.

In this sample, this clonotype turned up a few times. The genes are TRBV2 and TRBJ2-1, with D possibly TRBD2 on 6 matching bases. Germline V gene lookup returns CDR1 SNHLY and CDR2 FYNNEI. The CDR3 contains 15 residues. The V and J ends lost 7 bases and 10 bases respectively, with 23 bases between them. The CDR3 bases are TGTGCCAGCATATTAGACGGGAGCGTCCGGGGCGAGCAGTTCTTC. This gives the protein CASILDGSVRGEQFF.